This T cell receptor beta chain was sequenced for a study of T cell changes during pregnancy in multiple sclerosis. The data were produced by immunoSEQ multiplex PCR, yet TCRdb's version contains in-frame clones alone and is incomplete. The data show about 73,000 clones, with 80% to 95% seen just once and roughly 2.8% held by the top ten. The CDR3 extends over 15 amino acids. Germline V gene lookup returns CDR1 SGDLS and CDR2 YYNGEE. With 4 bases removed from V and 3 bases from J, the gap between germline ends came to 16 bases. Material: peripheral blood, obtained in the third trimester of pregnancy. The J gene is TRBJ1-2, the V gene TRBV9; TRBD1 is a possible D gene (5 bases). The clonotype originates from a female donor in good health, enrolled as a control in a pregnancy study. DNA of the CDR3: TGTGCCAGCAGCCCAGGGCCGGGGGGAGACTATGGCTACACCTTC. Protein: CASSPGPGGDYGYTF.